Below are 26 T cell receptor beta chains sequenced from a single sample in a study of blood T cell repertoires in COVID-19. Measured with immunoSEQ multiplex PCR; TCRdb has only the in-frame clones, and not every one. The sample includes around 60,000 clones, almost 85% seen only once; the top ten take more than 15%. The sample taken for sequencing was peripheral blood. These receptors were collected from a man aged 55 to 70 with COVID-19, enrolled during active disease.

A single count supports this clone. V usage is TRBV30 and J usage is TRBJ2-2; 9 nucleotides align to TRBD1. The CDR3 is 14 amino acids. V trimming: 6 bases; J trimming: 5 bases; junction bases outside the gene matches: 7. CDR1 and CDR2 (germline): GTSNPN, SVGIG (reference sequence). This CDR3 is CACRTGVGTGELFF. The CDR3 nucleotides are TGTGCCTGTAGGACAGGGGTAGGGACCGGGGAGCTGTTTTTT.

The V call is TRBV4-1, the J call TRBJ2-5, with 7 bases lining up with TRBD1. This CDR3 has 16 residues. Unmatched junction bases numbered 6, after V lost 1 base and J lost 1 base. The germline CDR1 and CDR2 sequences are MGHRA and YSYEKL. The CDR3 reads CASSQGEGTVQETQYF. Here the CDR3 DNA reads TGCGCCAGCAGCCAAGGGGAAGGGACAGTCCAAGAGACCCAGTACTTC.

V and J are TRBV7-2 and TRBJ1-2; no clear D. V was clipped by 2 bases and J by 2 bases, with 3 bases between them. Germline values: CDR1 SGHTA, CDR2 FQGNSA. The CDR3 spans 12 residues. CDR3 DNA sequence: TGTGCCAGCAGCTTACCAAACTATGGCTACACCTTC. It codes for CASSLPNYGYTF. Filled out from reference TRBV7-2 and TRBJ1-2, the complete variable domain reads GAGVSQSPSNKVTEKGKDVELRCDPISGHTALYWYRQSLGQGLEFLIYFQGNSAPDKSGLPSDRFSAERTGGSVSTLTIQRTQQEDSAVYLCASSLPNYGYTFGSGTRLTVV.

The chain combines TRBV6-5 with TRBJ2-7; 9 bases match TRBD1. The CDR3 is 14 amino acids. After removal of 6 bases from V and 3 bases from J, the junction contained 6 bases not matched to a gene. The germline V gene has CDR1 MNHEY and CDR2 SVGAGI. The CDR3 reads CASRPRDRVYEQYF. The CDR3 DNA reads TGTGCCAGCAGACCCCGGGACAGGGTCTACGAGCAGTACTTC.

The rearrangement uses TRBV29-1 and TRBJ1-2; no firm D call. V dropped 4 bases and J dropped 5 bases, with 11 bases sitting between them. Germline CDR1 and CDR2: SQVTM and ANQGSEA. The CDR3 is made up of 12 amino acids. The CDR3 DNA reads TGCAGCGTTGCCCGGGTTGAATATGGCTACACCTTC. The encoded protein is CSVARVEYGYTF.

The CDR3: CASSYSGQVASPLHF. CDR3 in DNA: TGTGCCAGCAGTTACTCCGGACAGGTCGCATCACCCCTCCACTTT. The chain carries TRBV6-5 and TRBJ1-6, with 7 bases matching TRBD1. Per the germline V gene, CDR1 is MNHEY and CDR2 is SVGAGI. With V trimmed by 0 bases and J by 10 bases, 6 bases remained unmatched. The CDR3 has 15 residues.

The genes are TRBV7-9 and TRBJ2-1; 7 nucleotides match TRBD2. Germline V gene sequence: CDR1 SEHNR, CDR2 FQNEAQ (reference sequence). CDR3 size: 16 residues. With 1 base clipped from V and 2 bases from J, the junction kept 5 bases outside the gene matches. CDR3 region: CASSLGGAGAYNEQFF. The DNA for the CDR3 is TGTGCCAGCAGCTTAGGAGGGGCGGGAGCCTACAATGAGCAGTTCTTC.

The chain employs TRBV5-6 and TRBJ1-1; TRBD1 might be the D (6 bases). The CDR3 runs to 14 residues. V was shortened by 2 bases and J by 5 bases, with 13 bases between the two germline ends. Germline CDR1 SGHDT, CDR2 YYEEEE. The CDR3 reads CASSFTTGYTEAFF. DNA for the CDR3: TGTGCCAGCAGCTTTACCACAGGGTATACTGAAGCTTTCTTT.

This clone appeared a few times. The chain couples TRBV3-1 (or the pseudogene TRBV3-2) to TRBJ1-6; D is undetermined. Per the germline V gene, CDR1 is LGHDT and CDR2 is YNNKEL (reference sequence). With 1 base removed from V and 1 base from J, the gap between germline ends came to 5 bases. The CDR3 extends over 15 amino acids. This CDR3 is CASSQGESYNSPLHF. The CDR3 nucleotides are TGTGCCAGCAGCCAAGGGGAGTCCTATAATTCACCCCTCCACTTT.

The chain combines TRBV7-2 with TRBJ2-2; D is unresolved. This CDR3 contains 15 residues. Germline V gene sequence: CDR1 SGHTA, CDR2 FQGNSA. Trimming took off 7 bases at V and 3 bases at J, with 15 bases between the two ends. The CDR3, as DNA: TGTGCCAGCAACCGAAATAATCCGGACACCGGGGAGCTGTTTTTT. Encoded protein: CASNRNNPDTGELFF. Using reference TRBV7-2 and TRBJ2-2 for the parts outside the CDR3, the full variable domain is GAGVSQSPSNKVTEKGKDVELRCDPISGHTALYWYRQSLGQGLEFLIYFQGNSAPDKSGLPSDRFSAERTGGSVSTLTIQRTQQEDSAVYLCASNRNNPDTGELFFGEGSRLTVL.

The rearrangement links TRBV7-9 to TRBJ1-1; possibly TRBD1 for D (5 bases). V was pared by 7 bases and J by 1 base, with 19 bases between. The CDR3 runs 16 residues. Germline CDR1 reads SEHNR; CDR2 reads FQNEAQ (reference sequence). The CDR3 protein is CASTPRGGEGNTEAFF. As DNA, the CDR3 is TGTGCCAGCACACCCCGTGGAGGGGAGGGGAACACTGAAGCTTTCTTT. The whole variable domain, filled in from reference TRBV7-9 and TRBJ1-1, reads DTGVSQNPRHKITKRGQNVTFRCDPISEHNRLYWYRQTLGQGPEFLTYFQNEAQLEKSRLLSDRFSAERPKGSFSTLEIQRTEQGDSAMYLCASTPRGGEGNTEAFFGQGTRLTVV.

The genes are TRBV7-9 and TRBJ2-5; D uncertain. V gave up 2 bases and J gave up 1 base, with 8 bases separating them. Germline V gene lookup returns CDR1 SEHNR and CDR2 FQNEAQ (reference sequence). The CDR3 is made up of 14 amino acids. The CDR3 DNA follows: TGTGCCAGCAGCTTATCGCCACTCCAAGAGACCCAGTACTTC. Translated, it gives CASSLSPLQETQYF.

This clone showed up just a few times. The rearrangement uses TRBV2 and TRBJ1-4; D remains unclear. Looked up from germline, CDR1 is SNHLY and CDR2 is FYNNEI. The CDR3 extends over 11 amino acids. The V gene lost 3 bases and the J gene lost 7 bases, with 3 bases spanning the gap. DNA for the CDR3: TGTGCCAGCAGTGAGGCTGAAAAACTGTTTTTT. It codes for CASSEAEKLFF.

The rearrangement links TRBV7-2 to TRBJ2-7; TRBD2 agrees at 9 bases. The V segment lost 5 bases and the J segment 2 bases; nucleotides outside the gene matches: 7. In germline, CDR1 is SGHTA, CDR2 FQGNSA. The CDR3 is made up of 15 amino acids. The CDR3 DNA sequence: TGTGCCAGCAGCGACGGACTAGCGAGGACCTACGAGCAGTACTTC. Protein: CASSDGLARTYEQYF.

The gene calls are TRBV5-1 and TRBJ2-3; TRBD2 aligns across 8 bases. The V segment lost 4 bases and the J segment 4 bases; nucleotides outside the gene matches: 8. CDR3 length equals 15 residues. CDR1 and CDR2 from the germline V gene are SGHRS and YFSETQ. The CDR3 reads CASSKAGVKADTQYF. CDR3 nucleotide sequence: TGCGCCAGCAGCAAAGCGGGAGTCAAGGCAGATACGCAGTATTTT. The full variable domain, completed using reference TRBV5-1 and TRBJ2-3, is KAGVTQTPRYLIKTRGQQVTLSCSPISGHRSVSWYQQTPGQGLQFLFEYFSETQRNKGNFPGRFSGRQFSNSRSEMNVSTLELGDSALYLCASSKAGVKADTQYFGPGTRLTVL.

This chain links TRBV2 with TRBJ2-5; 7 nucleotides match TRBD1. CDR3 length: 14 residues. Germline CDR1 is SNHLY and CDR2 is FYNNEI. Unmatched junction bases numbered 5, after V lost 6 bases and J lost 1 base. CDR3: CASSKGTVQETQYF. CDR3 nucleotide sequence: TGTGCCAGCAGCAAAGGGACAGTCCAAGAGACCCAGTACTTC.

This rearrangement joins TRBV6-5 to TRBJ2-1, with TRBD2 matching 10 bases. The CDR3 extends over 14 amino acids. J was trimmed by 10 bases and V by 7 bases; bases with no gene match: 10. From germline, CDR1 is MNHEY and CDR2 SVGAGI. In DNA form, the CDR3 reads TGTGCCAGCATCACCCAGCGGGAGGGGTTCGAGCAGTTCTTC. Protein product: CASITQREGFEQFF.

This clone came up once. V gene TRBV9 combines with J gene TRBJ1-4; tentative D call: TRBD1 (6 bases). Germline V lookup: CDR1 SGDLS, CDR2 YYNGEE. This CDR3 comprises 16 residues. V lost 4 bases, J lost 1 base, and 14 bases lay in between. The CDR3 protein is CASSPTGGRTNEKLFF. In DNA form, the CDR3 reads TGTGCCAGCAGCCCCACGGGGGGCAGAACTAATGAAAAACTGTTTTTT.

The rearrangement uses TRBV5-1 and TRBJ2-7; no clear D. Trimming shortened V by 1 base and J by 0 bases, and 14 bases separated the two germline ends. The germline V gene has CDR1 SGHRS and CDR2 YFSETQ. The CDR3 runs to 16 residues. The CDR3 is CASSLLPQPSSYEQYF. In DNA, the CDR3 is TGCGCCAGCAGCTTGCTCCCCCAGCCTAGCTCCTACGAGCAGTACTTC.

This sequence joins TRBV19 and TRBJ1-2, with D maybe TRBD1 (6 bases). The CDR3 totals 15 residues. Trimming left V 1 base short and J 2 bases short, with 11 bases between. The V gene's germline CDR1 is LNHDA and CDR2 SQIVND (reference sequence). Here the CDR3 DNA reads TGTGCCAGTAGTATAGGGGGACACGGAAACTATGGCTACACCTTC. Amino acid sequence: CASSIGGHGNYGYTF.

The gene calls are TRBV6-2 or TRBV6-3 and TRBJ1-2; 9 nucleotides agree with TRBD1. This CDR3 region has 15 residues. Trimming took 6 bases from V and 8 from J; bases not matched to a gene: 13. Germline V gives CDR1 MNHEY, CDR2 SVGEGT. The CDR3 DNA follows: TGTGCCAGCAGCCGCCATACCGGGACAGGGTACGGCTACACCTTC. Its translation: CASSRHTGTGYGYTF.

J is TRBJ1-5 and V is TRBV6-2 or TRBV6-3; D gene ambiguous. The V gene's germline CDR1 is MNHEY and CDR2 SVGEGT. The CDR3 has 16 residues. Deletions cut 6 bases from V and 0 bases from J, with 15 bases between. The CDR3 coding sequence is TGTGCCAGCAGCCGCCTAGCTAGGTATAGCAATCAGCCCCAGCATTTT. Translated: CASSRLARYSNQPQHF.

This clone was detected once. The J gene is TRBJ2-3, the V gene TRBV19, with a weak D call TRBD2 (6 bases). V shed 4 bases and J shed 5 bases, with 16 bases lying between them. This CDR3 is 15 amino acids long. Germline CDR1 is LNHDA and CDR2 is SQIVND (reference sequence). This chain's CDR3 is CASSTGTLMGDTQYF. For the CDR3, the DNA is TGTGCCAGTAGTACGGGGACTCTGATGGGAGATACGCAGTATTTT.

CDR3 bases: TGTGCCAGCACCGCCGGGACATCCATGAACACTGAAGCTTTCTTT. Its protein product is CASTAGTSMNTEAFF. V usage is TRBV6-5 and J usage is TRBJ1-1; D is perhaps TRBD1 (6 bases). The CDR3 totals 15 residues. CDR1 is MNHEY and CDR2 is SVGAGI in the germline V gene. The V and J ends lost 7 bases and 0 bases respectively, with 15 bases between them.

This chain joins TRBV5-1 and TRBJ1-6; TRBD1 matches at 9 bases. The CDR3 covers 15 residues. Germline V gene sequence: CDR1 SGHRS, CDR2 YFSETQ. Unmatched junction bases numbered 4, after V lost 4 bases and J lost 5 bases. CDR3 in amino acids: CASSARTGDNSPLHF. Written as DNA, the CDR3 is TGCGCCAGCAGCGCCCGGACAGGGGATAATTCACCCCTCCACTTT. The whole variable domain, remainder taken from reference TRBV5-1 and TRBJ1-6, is KAGVTQTPRYLIKTRGQQVTLSCSPISGHRSVSWYQQTPGQGLQFLFEYFSETQRNKGNFPGRFSGRQFSNSRSEMNVSTLELGDSALYLCASSARTGDNSPLHFGNGTRLTVT.

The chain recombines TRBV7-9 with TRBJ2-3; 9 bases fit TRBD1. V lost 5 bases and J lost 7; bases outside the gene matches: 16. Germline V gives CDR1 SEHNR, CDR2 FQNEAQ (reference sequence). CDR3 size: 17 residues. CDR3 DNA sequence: TGTGCCAGCAGCCCTTTCCTCCCCGGGACAGGGTTACATACGCAGTATTTT. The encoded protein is CASSPFLPGTGLHTQYF.